A selection of T cell receptor beta chains follows, all from one sample in a study of T-cell reconstitution after alpha-beta-depleted transplantation in children. TCRdb used MiXCR to reprocess the PCR reads, holding one entry per CDR3 protein. The table has some 350,000 distinct CDR3 sequences, over 9% seen once. Sequenced here: PBMCs from the stem cell graft donor, sampled from the stem cell graft. These receptors were obtained from a human donor who donated a stem cell graft to a child with acute lymphoblastic leukemia. The CDR3 runs from the conserved cysteine through the conserved F or W. D genes are given only for firm matches. Size values are once, few and many counts, or a class for expanded clones, and some rows have none.

v_call	j_call	clone_size	d_call	cdr3_nt	cdr3_aa
TRBV7-9	TRBJ2-5	-	TRBD2	TGTGCCAGCAGCCACGGGACTAGCGGACAAGAGACCCAGTACTTC	CASSHGTSGQETQYF
TRBV3-1	TRBJ2-1	many	TRBD2	TGTGCCAGCAGCCAAGGAGGGACTAGGGTTAATGAGCAGTTCTTC	CASSQGGTRVNEQFF
TRBV7-9	TRBJ2-1	-	TRBD2	TGTGCCAGCAGCTTAGCGAAACGGGAGGCCGTCTACAATGAGCAGTTCTTC	CASSLAKREAVYNEQFF
TRBV2	TRBJ1-5	-	-	TGTGCCAGCAGTGAGAGGGCTTCTAGCAATCAGCCCCAGCATTTT	CASSERASSNQPQHF
TRBV4-1	TRBJ2-7	few	TRBD2	TGCGCCAGCAGGCCAAGTCGACTAGCGGGAGGGTACGCCTACGAGCAGTACTTC	CASRPSRLAGGYAYEQYF
TRBV5-1	TRBJ2-7	-	-	TGCGCCAGCAGCTTGGATCGGGGCGGGACCTCCTACGAGCAGTACTTC	CASSLDRGGTSYEQYF
TRBV7-8	TRBJ1-5	-	-	TGTGCCAGCAGCTTAGCCGGGGGGTCGGGTCAGCCCCAGCATTTT	CASSLAGGSGQPQHF
TRBV6-2/TRBV6-3	TRBJ2-1	-	TRBD1	TGTGCCAGCAGTTACTCGATCCTCGGGCAGGGGGCGCGGGGTGAATACAATGAGCAGTTCTTC	CASSYSILGQGARGEYNEQFF
TRBV14	TRBJ2-5	-	TRBD1	TGTGCCAGCAGCCAAGCCACCTTTGAAGGTCGCAGGGGGAGCCAAGAGACCCAGTACTTC	CASSQATFEGRRGSQETQYF
TRBV12-3/TRBV12-4	TRBJ2-3	many	TRBD1	TGTGCCAGCAGACTGACAGGGGGGACAGATACGCAGTATTTT	CASRLTGGTDTQYF
TRBV27	TRBJ2-3	-	-	TGTGCCAGCAGTTTCCTAGGTCGCACAGATACGCAGTATTTT	CASSFLGRTDTQYF
TRBV2	TRBJ2-2	few	-	TGTGCCACCACAGCGGGTTCGAACACCGGGGAGCTGTTTTTT	CATTAGSNTGELFF
TRBV11-2	TRBJ2-5	few	TRBD2	TGTGCCAGCAGCCCACGCGAGCGGGGGCACCAAGAGACCCAGTACTTC	CASSPRERGHQETQYF
TRBV5-1	TRBJ2-5	-	TRBD1	TGCGCCAGCAGCTATGGGGACAGGGCCTTCCAAGAGACCCAGTACTTC	CASSYGDRAFQETQYF
TRBV15	TRBJ1-2	-	-	TGTGCCACCAGCAATCCTGGGCGCAACCATGGCTACACCTTC	CATSNPGRNHGYTF
TRBV15	TRBJ2-1	-	-	TGTGCCACTCAGGGTCATACCTACAATGAGCAGTTCTTC	CATQGHTYNEQFF
TRBV7-2	TRBJ2-3	many	-	TGTGCCAGCAGCTTCCCGGGACGGCCGCAGTATTTT	CASSFPGRPQYF
TRBV20-1	TRBJ2-5	few	TRBD2	TGCAGTGCTAGAGATTTCGGGGCTAGCGGACAAGAGACCCAGTACTTC	CSARDFGASGQETQYF
TRBV28	TRBJ2-7	few	TRBD1	TGTGCCAGCAGCCTACGCCGTTTGACAGGGGATACCTACGAGCAGTACTTC	CASSLRRLTGDTYEQYF
TRBV3-1	TRBJ1-1	few	-	TGTGCCAGCAGCCTCCCATCGGGGGACACTGAAGCTTTCTTT	CASSLPSGDTEAFF
TRBV28	TRBJ2-5	few	-	TGTGCCAGCAGTTTTACGCGGACCTCCCAAGAGACCCAGTACTTC	CASSFTRTSQETQYF
TRBV10-3	TRBJ2-5	-	TRBD1	TGTGCCATCACCGCCGGGACAGGGGGCGCCGAGACCCAGTACTTC	CAITAGTGGAETQYF
TRBV20-1	TRBJ2-3	many	-	TGCAGTGCTAGAGATGAGAGCCTCGCAGATACGCAGTATTTT	CSARDESLADTQYF
TRBV30	TRBJ1-3	-	TRBD1	TGTGCCTGGAGTGGATCAGGGGGCTTTATTGGAAACACCATATATTTT	CAWSGSGGFIGNTIYF
TRBV20-1	TRBJ2-3	-	-	TGCAGTGCTAGCCCCCGGACTGGTGGCACAGATACGCAGTATTTT	CSASPRTGGTDTQYF
TRBV10-2	TRBJ1-5	many	TRBD1	TGCGCCACCATGACTGGGGACAGGGTGAGCAATCAGCCCCAGCATTTT	CATMTGDRVSNQPQHF
TRBV18	TRBJ2-1	few	TRBD2	TGTGCCAGCTCACCGCGATCTAGCGGGTATTCCTACAATGAGCAGTTCTTC	CASSPRSSGYSYNEQFF
TRBV12-3/TRBV12-4	TRBJ2-7	few	-	TGTGCCAGCACCCTGGGGGGCCGAGTGCAGCAGTACTTC	CASTLGGRVQQYF
TRBV7-2	TRBJ2-7	-	TRBD2	TGTGCCAGCAGCCCATCCGGGACTAGCGCCTACGAGCAGTACTTC	CASSPSGTSAYEQYF
TRBV27	TRBJ1-3	few	TRBD1	TGTGCCAGCAGTTTACGAGGGGGCTTTGGAAACACCATATATTTT	CASSLRGGFGNTIYF
TRBV5-1	TRBJ2-3	-	TRBD2	TGCGCCAGCAGCTCGCGCACTAGCGGGGCTAGCACAGATACGCAGTATTTT	CASSSRTSGASTDTQYF
TRBV6-1	TRBJ2-3	few	TRBD1	TGTGCCAGCAGGCCGACAGGGAACGCAGATACGCAGTATTTT	CASRPTGNADTQYF
TRBV28	TRBJ2-7	-	TRBD1	TGTGCCAGCACCTCAGGGGGCAAATACGAGCAGTACTTC	CASTSGGKYEQYF
TRBV3-1	TRBJ2-7	few	-	TGTGCCAGCAGCCAACAGGGGTCTTCCTACGAGCAGTACTTC	CASSQQGSSYEQYF
TRBV10-3	TRBJ2-3	few	-	TGTGCCATCAGTGAAAGGGGGGGGGGCACAGATACGCAGTATTTT	CAISERGGGTDTQYF
TRBV7-2	TRBJ1-1	-	-	TGTGCCAGCAGCTTGAAGGGGACAAACACTGAAGCTTTCTTT	CASSLKGTNTEAFF
TRBV14	TRBJ2-2	-	-	TGTGCCAGCAGCCCTCACGGCGGGGAGCTGTTTTTT	CASSPHGGELFF
TRBV28	TRBJ2-1	-	-	TGTGCCAGCACCTCTGGGGGAGCGGGCGTGGATGAGCAGTTCTTC	CASTSGGAGVDEQFF
TRBV5-1	TRBJ2-3	-	-	TGCGCCAGCAGAGGCGATGGCGCAGATACGCAGTATTTT	CASRGDGADTQYF
TRBV11-2	TRBJ2-3	few	-	TGTGCCAGCAGCTTAGATGGCGCAGATACGCAGTATTTT	CASSLDGADTQYF
TRBV7-8	TRBJ2-1	few	-	TGTGCCAGCAGCTTCCGGCGGGGGCACGGTAGTGAGCAGTTCTTC	CASSFRRGHGSEQFF
TRBV7-2	TRBJ1-5	few	-	TGTGCCAGCAGTGGCCGGGCCCTGGCCCATCAGCCCCAGCATTTT	CASSGRALAHQPQHF
TRBV4-3	TRBJ2-1	-	TRBD2	TGCGCCAGCAGCCAAGAAGGGACTAGCGGGAATTTCTTC	CASSQEGTSGNFF
TRBV28	TRBJ2-6	few	-	TGTGCCAGCAGTCCTACAGAAACCAACGTCCTGACTTTC	CASSPTETNVLTF